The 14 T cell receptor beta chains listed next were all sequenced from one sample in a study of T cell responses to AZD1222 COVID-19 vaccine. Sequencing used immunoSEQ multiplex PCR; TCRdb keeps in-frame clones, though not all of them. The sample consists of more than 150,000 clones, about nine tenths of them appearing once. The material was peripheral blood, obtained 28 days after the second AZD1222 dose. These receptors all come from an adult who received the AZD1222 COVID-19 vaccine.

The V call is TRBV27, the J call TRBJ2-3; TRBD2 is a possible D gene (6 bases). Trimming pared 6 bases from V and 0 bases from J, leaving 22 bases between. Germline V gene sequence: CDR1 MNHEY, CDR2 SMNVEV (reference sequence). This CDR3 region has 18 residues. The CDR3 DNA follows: TGTGCCAGCAGGCTGGGTTGGCGGAGGGGATCTAGCACAGATACGCAGTATTTT. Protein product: CASRLGWRRGSSTDTQYF.

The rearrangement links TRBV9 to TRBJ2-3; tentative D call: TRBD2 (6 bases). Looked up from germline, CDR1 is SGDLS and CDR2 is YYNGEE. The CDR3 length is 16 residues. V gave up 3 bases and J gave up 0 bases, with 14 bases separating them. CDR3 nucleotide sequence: TGTGCCAGCAGCGCGGGGCAACTAGCCAGCACAGATACGCAGTATTTT. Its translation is CASSAGQLASTDTQYF.

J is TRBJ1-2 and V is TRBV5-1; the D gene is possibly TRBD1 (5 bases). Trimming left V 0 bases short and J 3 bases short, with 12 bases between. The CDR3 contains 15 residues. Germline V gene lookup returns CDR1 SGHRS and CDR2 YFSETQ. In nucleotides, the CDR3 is TGCGCCAGCAGCTTGGTTCAGGGACGGGACTATGGCTACACCTTC. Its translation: CASSLVQGRDYGYTF.

CDR3 region: CASSWGGDTREAFF. CDR3 nucleotide sequence: TGTGCCAGCAGCTGGGGCGGGGACACCAGAGAAGCTTTCTTT. V is TRBV5-6 and J is TRBJ1-1; tentatively, D is TRBD1 (6 bases). Deletions cut 3 bases from V and 8 bases from J, with 17 bases between. Germline V gene data show CDR1 as SGHDT and CDR2 as YYEEEE. CDR3 length: 14 amino acids.

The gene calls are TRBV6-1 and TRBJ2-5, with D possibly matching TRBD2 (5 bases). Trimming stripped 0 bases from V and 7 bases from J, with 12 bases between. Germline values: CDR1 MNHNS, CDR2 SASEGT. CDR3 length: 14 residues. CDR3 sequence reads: CASSEAGVSGTQYF. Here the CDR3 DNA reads TGTGCCAGCAGTGAAGCCGGGGTTTCGGGGACCCAGTACTTC.

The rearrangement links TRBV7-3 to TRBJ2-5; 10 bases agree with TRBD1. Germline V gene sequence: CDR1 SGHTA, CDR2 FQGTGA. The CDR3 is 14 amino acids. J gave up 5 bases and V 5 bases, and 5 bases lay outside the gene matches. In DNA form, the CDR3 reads TGTGCCAGCAGCGCGACAGGGGGCGGTGAGACCCAGTACTTC. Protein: CASSATGGGETQYF.

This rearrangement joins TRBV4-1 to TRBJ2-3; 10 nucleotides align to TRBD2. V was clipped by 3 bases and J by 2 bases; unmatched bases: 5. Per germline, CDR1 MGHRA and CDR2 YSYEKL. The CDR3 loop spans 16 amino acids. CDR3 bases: TGCGCCAGCAGCCACCGACTAGCGGGTCTCACAGATACGCAGTATTTT. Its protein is CASSHRLAGLTDTQYF.

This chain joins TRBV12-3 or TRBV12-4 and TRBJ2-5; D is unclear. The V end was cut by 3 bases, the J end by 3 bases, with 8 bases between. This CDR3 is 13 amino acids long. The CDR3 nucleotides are TGTGCCAGCAGTTTGGGCAGAAAAGAGACCCAGTACTTC. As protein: CASSLGRKETQYF.

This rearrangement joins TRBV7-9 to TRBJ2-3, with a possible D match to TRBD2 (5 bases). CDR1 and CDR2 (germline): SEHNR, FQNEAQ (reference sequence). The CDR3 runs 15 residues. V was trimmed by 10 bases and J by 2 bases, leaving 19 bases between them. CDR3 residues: CATTLPRRNTDTQYF. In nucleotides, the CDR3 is TGTGCCACCACCCTCCCGCGGAGGAACACAGATACGCAGTATTTT.

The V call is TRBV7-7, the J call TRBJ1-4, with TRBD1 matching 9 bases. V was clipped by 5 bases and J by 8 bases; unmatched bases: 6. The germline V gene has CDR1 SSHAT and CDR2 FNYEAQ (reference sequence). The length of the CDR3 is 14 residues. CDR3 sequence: CASSPGTGLEKLFF. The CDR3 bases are TGTGCCAGCAGCCCCGGGACAGGGTTAGAAAAACTGTTTTTT.

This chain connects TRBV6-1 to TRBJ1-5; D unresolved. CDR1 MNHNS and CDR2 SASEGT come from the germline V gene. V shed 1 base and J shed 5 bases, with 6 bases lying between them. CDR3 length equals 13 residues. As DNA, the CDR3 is TGTGCCAGCAGTGAAGGGAAGGATCAGCCCCAGCATTTT. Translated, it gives CASSEGKDQPQHF.

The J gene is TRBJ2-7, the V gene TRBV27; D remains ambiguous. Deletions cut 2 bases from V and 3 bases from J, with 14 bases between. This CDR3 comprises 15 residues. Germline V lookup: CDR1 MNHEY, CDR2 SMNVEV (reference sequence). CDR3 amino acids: CASSLRYLASYEQYF. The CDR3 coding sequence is TGTGCCAGCAGTTTAAGGTATCTTGCTAGCTACGAGCAGTACTTC.

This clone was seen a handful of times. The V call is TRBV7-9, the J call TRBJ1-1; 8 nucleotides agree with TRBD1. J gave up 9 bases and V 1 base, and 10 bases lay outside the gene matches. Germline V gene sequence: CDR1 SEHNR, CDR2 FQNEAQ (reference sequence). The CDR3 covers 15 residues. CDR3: CASSLGHEGTGKAFF. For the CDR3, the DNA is TGTGCCAGCAGCTTAGGCCATGAGGGGACAGGTAAAGCTTTCTTT. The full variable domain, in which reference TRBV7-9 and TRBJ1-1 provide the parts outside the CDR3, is DTGVSQNPRHKITKRGQNVTFRCDPISEHNRLYWYRQTLGQGPEFLTYFQNEAQLEKSRLLSDRFSAERPKGSFSTLEIQRTEQGDSAMYLCASSLGHEGTGKAFFGQGTRLTVV.

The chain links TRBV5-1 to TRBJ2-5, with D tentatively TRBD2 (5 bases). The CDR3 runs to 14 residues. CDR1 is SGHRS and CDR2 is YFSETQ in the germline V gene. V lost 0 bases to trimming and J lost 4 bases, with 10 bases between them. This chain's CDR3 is CASSLVGSGETQYF. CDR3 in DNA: TGCGCCAGCAGCTTGGTGGGGAGCGGAGAGACCCAGTACTTC.